A single T cell receptor (beta chain) is shown here with its context. This CDR3 contains 14 residues. The V and J ends lost 4 bases and 1 base respectively, with 10 bases between them. CDR1 is SEHNR, CDR2 FQNEAQ, per germline (reference sequence). These data belong to a study of blood T cell repertoires in COVID-19. Clones were read by immunoSEQ multiplex PCR, and TCRdb kept only the in-frame ones, dropping some. The data hold tens of thousands of clones, with approximately 84% observed a single time. The sample was peripheral blood. The J gene is TRBJ1-1, the V gene TRBV7-9; D remains ambiguous. This clonotype originated in a woman aged 60-75 years with acute or convalescent COVID-19. CDR3 bases: TGTGCCAGCAGCTCGGACTCCTGGAACACTGAAGCTTTCTTT. Protein: CASSSDSWNTEAFF.